The TCR beta chain under discussion was sequenced for a study of T cells in Graves' hyperthyroidism and ophthalmopathy. TCR beta CDR3 regions were amplified from RNA. A first-round RT-PCR of the TCR CDR3 used the HTBI primer set. Each CDR3 protein is one row after TCRdb ran MiXCR on the multiplex PCR reads. Of about 640,000 distinct CDR3 sequences in the sample, approximately 14% were seen once. Comments on this clonotype: A much bigger clone sits one base away, suggesting this may be a read error. Because it lacks the conserved phenylalanine or tryptophan at the end, this CDR3 is likely a read error.

Trimming removed 5 bases from V and 0 bases from J, with 11 bases in between. CDR3 length: 14 amino acids. The germline V gene encodes CDR1 SGHTA and CDR2 FQGNSA. Uncontrolled infection, other autoimmune disease, pregnancy or lactation led to exclusion. Using over 8.5 ml of fresh peripheral blood, PBMCs were prepared. Sequencing was carried out using blood. This receptor was obtained from a woman aged 45-60 years with Graves' ophthalmopathy. The V call is TRBV7-2, the J call TRBJ2-7; D not resolved. The CDR3 is CASSPTVSSYEQYL. The DNA for the CDR3 is TGTGCCAGCAGCCCAACTGTGAGCTCCTACGAGCAGTACCTC.